This TCR beta chain was sequenced for a study of OX40 agonist ivuxolimab in advanced cancers. Study at large: Three patients showed partial responses: one hepatocellular carcinoma and two cutaneous melanoma cases.

Clones were sequenced by immunoSEQ multiplex PCR, and TCRdb holds only the in-frame ones, with some missing. The sample consists of 90,000 or so clones, less than 95% of them appearing once. This receptor was identified in an adult with an advanced solid tumor such as melanoma, head and neck, liver or kidney cancer. The sample here was CD4+ or CD8+ T cells sorted from blood, taken in a trial of the OX40 agonist ivuxolimab.

Here the CDR3 reads CASKAGTGGYEQYF. CDR3 nucleotides: TGTGCCAGCAAGGCCGGGACGGGGGGCTACGAGCAGTACTTC. This chain links TRBV6-6 with TRBJ2-7; TRBD2 agrees at 7 bases. The CDR3 has 14 amino acids. Per the germline V gene, CDR1 is MNHNY and CDR2 is SVGAGI (reference sequence). The junction had 9 bases not matched to a gene; V was cut back by 7 bases and J by 3 bases.